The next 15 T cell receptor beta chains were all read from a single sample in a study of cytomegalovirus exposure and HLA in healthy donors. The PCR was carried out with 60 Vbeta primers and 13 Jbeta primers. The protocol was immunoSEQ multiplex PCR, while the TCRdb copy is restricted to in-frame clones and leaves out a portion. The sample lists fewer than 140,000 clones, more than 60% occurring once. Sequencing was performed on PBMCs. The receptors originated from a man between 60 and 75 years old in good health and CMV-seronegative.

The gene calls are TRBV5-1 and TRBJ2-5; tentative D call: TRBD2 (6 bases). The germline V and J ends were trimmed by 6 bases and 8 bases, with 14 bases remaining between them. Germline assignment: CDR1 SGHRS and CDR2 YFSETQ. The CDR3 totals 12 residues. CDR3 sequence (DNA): TGCGCCAGCAAGGACGGAGGGATTACCCAGTACTTC. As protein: CASKDGGITQYF.

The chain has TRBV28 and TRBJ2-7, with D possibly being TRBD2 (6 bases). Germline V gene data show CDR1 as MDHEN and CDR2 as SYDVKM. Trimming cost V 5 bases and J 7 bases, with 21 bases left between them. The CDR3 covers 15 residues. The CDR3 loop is CASSGAGQGGEEQYV. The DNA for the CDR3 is TGTGCCAGCAGTGGGGCGGGGCAGGGTGGAGAGGAGCAGTACGTC.

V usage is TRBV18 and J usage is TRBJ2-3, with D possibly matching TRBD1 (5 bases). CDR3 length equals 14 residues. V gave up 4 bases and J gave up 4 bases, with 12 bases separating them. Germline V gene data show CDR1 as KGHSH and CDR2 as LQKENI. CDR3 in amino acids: CASSLQGEADTQYF. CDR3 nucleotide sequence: TGTGCCAGCTCACTCCAGGGCGAGGCAGATACGCAGTATTTT.

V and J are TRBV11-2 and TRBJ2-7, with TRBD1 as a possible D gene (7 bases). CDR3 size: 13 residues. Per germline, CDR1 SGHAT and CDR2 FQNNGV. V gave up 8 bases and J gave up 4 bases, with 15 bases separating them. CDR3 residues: CASGGTAPYEQYF. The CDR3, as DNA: TGTGCCAGCGGCGGGACAGCCCCTTACGAGCAGTACTTC.

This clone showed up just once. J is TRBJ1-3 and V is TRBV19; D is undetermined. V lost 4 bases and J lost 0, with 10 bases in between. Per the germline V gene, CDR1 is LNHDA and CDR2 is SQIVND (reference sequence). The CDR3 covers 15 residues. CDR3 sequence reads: CASSTSGSSGNTIYF. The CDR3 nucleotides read TGTGCCAGTAGTACCTCAGGAAGCTCTGGAAACACCATATATTTT.

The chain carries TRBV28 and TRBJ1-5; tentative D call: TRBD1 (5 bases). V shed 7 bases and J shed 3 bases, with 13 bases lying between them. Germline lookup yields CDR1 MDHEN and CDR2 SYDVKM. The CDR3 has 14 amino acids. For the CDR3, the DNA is TGTGCCAGCACTAGACAGAGAATCAATCAGCCCCAGCATTTT. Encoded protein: CASTRQRINQPQHF.

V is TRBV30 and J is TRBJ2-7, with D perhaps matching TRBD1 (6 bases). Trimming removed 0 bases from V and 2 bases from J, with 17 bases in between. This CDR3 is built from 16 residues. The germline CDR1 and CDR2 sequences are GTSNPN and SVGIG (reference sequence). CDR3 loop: CAWSVGGTNEAYEQYF. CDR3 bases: TGTGCCTGGAGTGTTGGGGGCACCAACGAGGCCTACGAGCAGTACTTC.

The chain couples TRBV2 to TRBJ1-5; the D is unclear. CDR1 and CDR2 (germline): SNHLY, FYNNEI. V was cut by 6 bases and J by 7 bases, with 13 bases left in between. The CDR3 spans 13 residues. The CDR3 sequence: CASRLEVEQPQHF. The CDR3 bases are TGTGCCAGCAGATTGGAGGTGGAGCAGCCCCAGCATTTT.

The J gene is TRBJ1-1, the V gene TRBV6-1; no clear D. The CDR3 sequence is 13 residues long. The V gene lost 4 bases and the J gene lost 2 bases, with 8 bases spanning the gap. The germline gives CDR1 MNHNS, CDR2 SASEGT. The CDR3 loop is CASSVTVNTEAFF. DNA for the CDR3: TGTGCCAGCAGTGTAACGGTTAACACTGAAGCTTTCTTT.

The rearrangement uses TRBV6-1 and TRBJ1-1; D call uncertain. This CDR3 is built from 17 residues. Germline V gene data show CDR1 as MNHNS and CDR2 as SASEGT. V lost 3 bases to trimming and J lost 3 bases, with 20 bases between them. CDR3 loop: CASSERVVGVTHTEAFF. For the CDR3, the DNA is TGTGCCAGCAGTGAGCGGGTGGTCGGCGTAACCCACACTGAAGCTTTCTTT.

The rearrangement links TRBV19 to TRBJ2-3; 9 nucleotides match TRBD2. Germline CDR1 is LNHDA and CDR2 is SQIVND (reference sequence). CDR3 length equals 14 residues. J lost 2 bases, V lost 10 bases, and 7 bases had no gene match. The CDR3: CATTKRGATDTQYF. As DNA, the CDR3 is TGTGCCACCACGAAGCGGGGGGCCACAGATACGCAGTATTTT.

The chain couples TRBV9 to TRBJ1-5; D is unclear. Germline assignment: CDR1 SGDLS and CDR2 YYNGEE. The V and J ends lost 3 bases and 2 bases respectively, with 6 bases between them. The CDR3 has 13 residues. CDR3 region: CASSASGNQPQHF. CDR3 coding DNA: TGTGCCAGCAGCGCCTCGGGCAATCAGCCCCAGCATTTT.

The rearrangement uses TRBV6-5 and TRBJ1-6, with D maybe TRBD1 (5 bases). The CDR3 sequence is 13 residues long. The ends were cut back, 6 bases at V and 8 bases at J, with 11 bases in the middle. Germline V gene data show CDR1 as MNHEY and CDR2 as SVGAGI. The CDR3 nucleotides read TGTGCCAGCAGACCCGACAGTGATTCACCCCTCCACTTT. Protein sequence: CASRPDSDSPLHF.

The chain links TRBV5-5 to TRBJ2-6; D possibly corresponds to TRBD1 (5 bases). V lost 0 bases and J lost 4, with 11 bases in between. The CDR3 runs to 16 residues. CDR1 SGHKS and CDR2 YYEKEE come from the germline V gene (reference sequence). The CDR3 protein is CASSLDWTPGANVLTF. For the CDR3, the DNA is TGTGCCAGCAGCTTGGATTGGACACCGGGGGCCAACGTCCTGACTTTC. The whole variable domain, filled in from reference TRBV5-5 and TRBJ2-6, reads DAGVTQSPTHLIKTRGQQVTLRCSPISGHKSVSWYQQVLGQGPQFIFQYYEKEERGRGNFPDRFSARQFPNYSSELNVNALLLGDSALYLCASSLDWTPGANVLTFGAGSRLTVL.

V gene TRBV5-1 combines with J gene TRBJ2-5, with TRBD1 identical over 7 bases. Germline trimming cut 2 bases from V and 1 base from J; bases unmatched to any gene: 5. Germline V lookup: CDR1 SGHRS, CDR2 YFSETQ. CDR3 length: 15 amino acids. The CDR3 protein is CASSFPQGTQETQYF. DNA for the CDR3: TGCGCCAGCAGCTTCCCACAGGGGACCCAAGAGACCCAGTACTTC.